The 16 T cell receptor beta chains below were found in one sample sequenced in a study of cytomegalovirus exposure and HLA in healthy donors. Both 60 Vbeta primers and 13 Jbeta primers went into the PCR. TCRdb's copy holds only in-frame clones and misses some; the assay was immunoSEQ multiplex PCR. The sample lists about 150,000 clones; around 79% were seen once. Sequenced input: PBMCs. The receptors here all came from a human donor in good health.

V and J are TRBV6-1 and TRBJ1-1, with D possibly matching TRBD1 (5 bases). Germline V gives CDR1 MNHNS, CDR2 SASEGT. V lost 8 bases and J 4 bases, leaving 14 bases between the germline ends. The CDR3 extends over 13 amino acids. This chain's CDR3 is CASPRVQGTEAFF. The CDR3 nucleotides read TGTGCCAGCCCCAGGGTGCAAGGCACTGAAGCTTTCTTT.

V and J are TRBV7-9 and TRBJ2-6, with 7 bases lining up with TRBD1. Germline assignment: CDR1 SEHNR and CDR2 FQNEAQ (reference sequence). V was clipped by 2 bases and J by 0 bases; unmatched bases: 7. CDR3 length: 18 residues. In DNA, the CDR3 is TGTGCCAGCAGCTTAACGACAGGGTCCAGCTCTGGGGCCAACGTCCTGACTTTC. Translated: CASSLTTGSSSGANVLTF.

This clone turned up a few times. The chain carries TRBV19 and TRBJ1-2, with 7 bases identical to TRBD1. The length of the CDR3 is 14 residues. V shed 5 bases and J 7 bases; nucleotides not matched to a gene: 10. Germline V gives CDR1 LNHDA, CDR2 SQIVND (reference sequence). The CDR3 bases are TGTGCCAGTAGTGCCCAGGGGGGTACGCGTGGCTACACCTTC. Its protein product is CASSAQGGTRGYTF.

This rearrangement joins TRBV25-1 to TRBJ1-5; D ambiguous. V lost 0 bases and J 6 bases, leaving 9 bases between the germline ends. Germline V lookup: CDR1 MGHDK, CDR2 SYGVNS. The CDR3 runs to 14 residues. CDR3: CASSEYTVSQPQHF. The CDR3 bases are TGTGCCAGCAGTGAATATACAGTTAGTCAGCCCCAGCATTTT.

The V gene is TRBV4-2, the J gene TRBJ1-2, with a weak D call TRBD1 (6 bases). V shed 0 bases and J shed 1 base, with 9 bases lying between them. Germline V gives CDR1 LGHNA, CDR2 YNFKEQ. The CDR3 consists of 15 residues. CDR3 region: CASSQDLQGNYGYTF. The CDR3 DNA is TGTGCCAGCAGCCAAGATTTACAGGGTAACTATGGCTACACCTTC.

V is TRBV10-3 and J is TRBJ2-3; the match to TRBD1 covers 9 bases. J gave up 3 bases and V 2 bases, and 3 bases lay outside the gene matches. Germline CDR1 is ENHRY and CDR2 is SYGVKD. The CDR3 contains 15 residues. CDR3 amino acids: CAISEPGQGTDTQYF. The CDR3 DNA follows: TGTGCCATCAGTGAGCCGGGACAGGGTACAGATACGCAGTATTTT.

The rearrangement uses TRBV5-1 and TRBJ2-3, with 10 bases lining up with TRBD2. This CDR3 contains 16 residues. CDR1 is SGHRS, CDR2 YFSETQ, per germline. The trim removed 0 bases at V and 6 bases at J, leaving 7 bases unmatched. The DNA for the CDR3 is TGCGCCAGCAGCTTGGGGGCTAGCGGGGGCGGTGATACGCAGTATTTT. It encodes CASSLGASGGGDTQYF. Looking up the rest from reference TRBV5-1 and TRBJ2-3 gives the full variable domain: KAGVTQTPRYLIKTRGQQVTLSCSPISGHRSVSWYQQTPGQGLQFLFEYFSETQRNKGNFPGRFSGRQFSNSRSEMNVSTLELGDSALYLCASSLGASGGGDTQYFGPGTRLTVL.

Here the CDR3 reads CASSVRTSGNTDTQYF. The CDR3 DNA reads as TGTGCCAGCAGCGTACGGACTAGCGGGAACACAGATACGCAGTATTTT. This chain uses TRBV9 with TRBJ2-3, with 12 bases matching TRBD2. The length of the CDR3 is 16 residues. CDR1 is SGDLS and CDR2 is YYNGEE in the germline V gene. Trimming removed 1 base from V and 2 bases from J; junction bases left unmatched: 2. Combining the CDR3 with reference TRBV9 and TRBJ2-3 gives the whole variable domain DSGVTQTPKHLITATGQRVTLRCSPRSGDLSVYWYQQSLDQGLQFLIQYYNGEERAKGNILERFSAQQFPDLHSELNLSSLELGDSALYFCASSVRTSGNTDTQYFGPGTRLTVL.

The rearrangement joins TRBV6-1 to TRBJ1-1, with no clear D. Germline CDR1 is MNHNS and CDR2 is SASEGT. V lost 7 bases to trimming and J lost 1 base, with 10 bases between them. The CDR3 sequence is 13 residues long. As DNA, the CDR3 is TGTGCCAGCACCCCCGGTAAGAACACTGAAGCTTTCTTT. This sequence encodes CASTPGKNTEAFF.

The rearrangement links TRBV7-8 to TRBJ2-1; 7 bases match TRBD2. The germline V gene encodes CDR1 SGHVS and CDR2 FQNEAQ. Trimming at V came to 4 bases and at J to 0 bases, leaving 12 bases not matched to a gene. The CDR3 has 18 amino acids. Written as DNA, the CDR3 is TGTGCCAGCAGCTCTCGGGACTACCGGACGAGCTCCTACAATGAGCAGTTCTTC. This codes for CASSSRDYRTSSYNEQFF.

This chain uses TRBV20-1 with TRBJ2-1; D unresolved. The germline V and J ends were trimmed by 3 bases and 7 bases, with 4 bases remaining between them. The germline CDR1 and CDR2 sequences are DFQATT and SNEGSKA (reference sequence). The CDR3 has 10 residues. The CDR3 reads CSASLNEQFF. The CDR3 DNA is TGCAGTGCTAGCTTGAATGAGCAGTTCTTC.

The genes are TRBV4-1 and TRBJ1-4; D is possibly TRBD1 (5 bases). The CDR3 sequence is 16 residues long. In germline, CDR1 is MGHRA, CDR2 YSYEKL. Trimming removed 5 bases from V and 7 bases from J, with 20 bases in between. CDR3: CASSLPDRGFGEKLFF. CDR3 in DNA: TGCGCCAGCAGCTTACCCGACCGGGGGTTTGGTGAAAAACTGTTTTTT.

CDR3 bases: TGCGCCAGCAGCTTACAGGGGTTACAAGAGACCCAGTACTTC. Amino acids: CASSLQGLQETQYF. The chain combines TRBV5-1 with TRBJ2-5; 7 bases are shared with TRBD1. With V trimmed by 2 bases and J by 2 bases, 3 bases remained unmatched. The CDR3 runs to 14 residues. Per the germline V gene, CDR1 is SGHRS and CDR2 is YFSETQ.

This chain connects TRBV1 to TRBJ2-1; the DNA was not used to check the table's D call, TRBD2. TRBV1 represents a pseudogene. The CDR3 length is 17 residues. In DNA, the CDR3 is TGCACCAGCAGCCAAGAGCCCGCGGGGGGGCGTTACAATGAGCAGTTCTTC. Translation gives CTSSQEPAGGRYNEQFF.

Remarks on this clone: Other nucleotide sequences from this sample produce the same CDR3. The CDR3 reads CASSYAGYNEQFF. DNA of the CDR3: TGTGCCAGCAGTTACGCCGGCTACAATGAGCAGTTCTTC. The chain carries TRBV6-5 and TRBJ2-1; no clear D gene. CDR1 is MNHEY, CDR2 SVGAGI, per germline. The V and J ends lost 2 bases and 3 bases respectively, with 5 bases between them. The CDR3 runs to 13 residues.

The genes are TRBV9 and TRBJ1-4; no clear D gene. The CDR3 totals 18 residues. Per the germline V gene, CDR1 is SGDLS and CDR2 is YYNGEE. Trimming cost V 0 bases and J 0 bases, with 15 bases left between them. The DNA of the CDR3 is TGTGCCAGCAGCGTAGACTCGATAGTTCGGGCAACTAATGAAAAACTGTTTTTT. The encoded protein is CASSVDSIVRATNEKLFF.